This T cell receptor beta chain derives from a study of graft-versus-host responses after intestinal transplantation. V was clipped by 7 bases and J by 2 bases; unmatched bases: 8. Germline values: CDR1 MNHEY, CDR2 SVGAGI. This CDR3 is 15 amino acids long. The count of this clone is one. The antigen remains unidentified. Measured with immunoSEQ multiplex PCR; TCRdb has only the in-frame clones, and not every one. The data contain 50,000 to 80,000 clones, 90% to 95% of them seen just once; the ten biggest clones take up 1.7%. The rearrangement uses TRBV6-5 and TRBJ2-1, with 7 nucleotides matching TRBD2. The input for sequencing was unstimulated CD8+ T cells sorted from spleen or lymph node cells, taken before transplant. This TCR came from a human donor who was the organ donor for an intestinal transplant. CDR3 nucleotide sequence: TGTGCCAGCACCCCCGGGGGGAGGGCCTACAATGAGCAGTTCTTC. Protein product: CASTPGGRAYNEQFF.